This T cell receptor (beta chain) was recovered during a study of T cells in Graves' hyperthyroidism and ophthalmopathy. Study overall: At initial diagnosis, before any treatment had begun, peripheral blood was obtained. Whole-study findings and limits: Ophthalmopathy was told apart from stable hyperthyroidism by a 13 V-J model.

This clonotype was seen repeatedly, ten times or more. Its antigen is still unknown. TCR beta CDR3 sequences were amplified from RNA transcripts. With the HTBI primer set, the TCR CDR3 went through a first round of RT-PCR. TCRdb processed the multiplex PCR reads anew with MiXCR; each CDR3 protein has one entry. The sample lists about 350,000 distinct CDR3 sequences; about 17% were seen once. The sequencing input was blood. The sequence was obtained from a woman aged 25 to 39 with Graves' hyperthyroidism that later progressed to Graves' ophthalmopathy.

The CDR3 reads CASSEKLLGNRHYGYTF. In DNA form, the CDR3 reads TGTGCCAGCAGTGAAAAGTTATTGGGGAACCGACACTATGGCTACACCTTC. The rearrangement joins TRBV6-1 to TRBJ1-2; D remains unclear. The length of the CDR3 is 17 residues. With 2 bases removed from V and 3 bases from J, the gap between germline ends came to 19 bases. CDR1 and CDR2 (germline): MNHNS, SASEGT.